These 25 T cell receptor beta chains share one sample of origin, sequenced in a study of identifying expanded T cells in peripheral blood. Sequencing used immunoSEQ multiplex PCR; TCRdb keeps in-frame clones, though not all of them. This table has 45,000 to 65,000 clones, 82% appearing once. The material sequenced was blood. Source of these receptors: a person aged 18 to 69 in good health.

This clone was recorded only once. The J gene is TRBJ2-1, the V gene TRBV12-5; tentatively, D is TRBD1 (7 bases). Per germline, CDR1 LGHNT and CDR2 FRNRAP. Between the trimmed V and J ends, which lost 1 base and 7 bases, there was a span of 11 bases. The CDR3 consists of 14 residues. CDR3 amino acids: CASGLAGGRNEQFF. DNA for the CDR3: TGTGCTAGTGGTTTGGCAGGGGGGAGAAATGAGCAGTTCTTC.

This chain links TRBV27 with TRBJ2-3, with D perhaps TRBD1 (5 bases). The CDR3 spans 15 residues. Per germline, CDR1 MNHEY and CDR2 SMNVEV (reference sequence). The V and J ends lost 6 bases and 0 bases respectively, with 13 bases between them. CDR3 sequence reads: CASSSPGPSTDTQYF. The CDR3, as DNA: TGTGCCAGCAGCTCACCAGGGCCTAGCACAGATACGCAGTATTTT.

This rearrangement joins TRBV2 to TRBJ2-3; perhaps TRBD2 as D (7 bases). Germline CDR1 reads SNHLY; CDR2 reads FYNNEI. V lost 6 bases to trimming and J lost 0 bases, with 13 bases between them. CDR3 size: 15 residues. CDR3 nucleotide sequence: TGTGCCAGCAGCGTAGGGGGGGGGAGCACAGATACGCAGTATTTT. Translation: CASSVGGGSTDTQYF. Drawing the rest from reference TRBV2 and TRBJ2-3, the complete variable domain is EPEVTQTPSHQVTQMGQEVILRCVPISNHLYFYWYRQILGQKVEFLVSFYNNEISEKSEIFDDQFSVERPDGSNFTLKIRSTKLEDSAMYFCASSVGGGSTDTQYFGPGTRLTVL.

This chain uses TRBV7-9 with TRBJ2-1; TRBD2 matches 8 bases. The CDR3 is 17 amino acids. Trimming cost V 4 bases and J 1 base; bases outside gene matches: 9. Per the germline V gene, CDR1 is SEHNR and CDR2 is FQNEAQ (reference sequence). The CDR3 DNA reads TGTGCCAGCAGCTCACCCCCCGGGGGGGGGTCCTACAATGAGCAGTTCTTC. Translating it yields CASSSPPGGGSYNEQFF.

The rearrangement uses TRBV27 and TRBJ1-1; D not resolved. This CDR3 contains 11 residues. The germline gives CDR1 MNHEY, CDR2 SMNVEV (reference sequence). V was shortened by 9 bases and J by 2 bases, with 7 bases between the two germline ends. The CDR3 loop reads CASWINTEAFF. In nucleotides, the CDR3 is TGTGCCAGTTGGATAAACACTGAAGCTTTCTTT.

This clone was counted a single time. This chain joins TRBV21-1 and TRBJ2-3. TRBV21-1 is a documented pseudogene. CDR3 size: 18 residues. The CDR3 reads CASSKALFRGRSPDTQYF. Here the CDR3 DNA reads TGTGCCAGCAGCAAAGCGCTATTCCGGGGCAGGAGCCCAGATACGCAGTATTTT.

The chain employs TRBV6-1 and TRBJ2-2, with unresolved D. There are 11 residues in the CDR3. Germline lookup yields CDR1 MNHNS and CDR2 SASEGT. The V and J ends lost 7 bases and 6 bases respectively, with 6 bases between them. The CDR3 reads CASTVSGELFF. DNA for the CDR3: TGTGCCAGCACAGTCTCCGGGGAGCTGTTTTTT.

The chain uses TRBV27 and TRBJ1-5; D is uncertain. Trimming cost V 2 bases and J 6 bases, with 8 bases left between them. Germline V gene data show CDR1 as MNHEY and CDR2 as SMNVEV (reference sequence). The CDR3 is made up of 13 amino acids. The CDR3 reads CASSLEEGQPQHF. The CDR3 DNA reads as TGTGCCAGCAGTTTAGAGGAGGGTCAGCCCCAGCATTTT.

This chain joins TRBV27 and TRBJ1-2, with a tentative D call TRBD1 (6 bases). V lost 6 bases to trimming and J lost 2 bases, with 13 bases between them. Per germline, CDR1 MNHEY and CDR2 SMNVEV (reference sequence). CDR3 length equals 14 residues. This CDR3 reads CASSRTAVNYGYTF. In nucleotides, the CDR3 is TGTGCCAGCAGCCGGACAGCCGTCAACTATGGCTACACCTTC.

The chain links TRBV5-1 to TRBJ1-2; 8 bases are shared with TRBD1. V dropped 7 bases and J dropped 6; count of bases not matched to a gene: 8. This CDR3 comprises 13 residues. The germline V gene has CDR1 SGHRS and CDR2 YFSETQ. CDR3 loop: CASGRTGPDGYTF. As DNA, the CDR3 is TGCGCCAGCGGTCGGACAGGGCCGGATGGCTACACCTTC.

V is TRBV6-4 and J is TRBJ2-7, with D perhaps TRBD2 (5 bases). Germline V gene sequence: CDR1 MRHNA, CDR2 SNTAGT. The V and J ends lost 2 bases and 2 bases respectively, with 13 bases between them. This CDR3 has 15 amino acids. This chain's CDR3 is CASSDGSARAYEQYF. In DNA form, the CDR3 reads TGTGCCAGCAGTGACGGTAGCGCCCGAGCCTACGAGCAGTACTTC.

This clone appeared once. V usage is TRBV18 and J usage is TRBJ2-5; D unclear. Germline CDR1 KGHSH, CDR2 LQKENI. V gave up 2 bases and J gave up 1 base, with 11 bases separating them. The CDR3 totals 15 residues. The CDR3 DNA follows: TGTGCCAGCTCACCATCCACAGCAACCCAAGAGACCCAGTACTTC. Amino acid sequence: CASSPSTATQETQYF.

A note on this clone: The germline gene is not matched at one end of the junction; a read error may be the cause. The chain links TRBV6-5 to TRBJ2-7; D perhaps matches TRBD1 (6 bases). Germline V CDR1 and CDR2: MNHEY, SVGAGI. The CDR3 has 12 residues. CDR3 loop: CTSTGTNYEQYF. CDR3 nucleotide sequence: TGTACCAGCACCGGGACAAACTACGAGCAGTACTTC.

This clone was counted a single time. The chain uses TRBV9 and TRBJ1-2; 7 nucleotides match TRBD1. The germline V gene has CDR1 SGDLS and CDR2 YYNGEE. The CDR3 is 17 residues long. V shed 0 bases, J shed 4 bases, and the junction held 12 bases outside the gene matches. The CDR3 spells CASSVDPSGRGSYGYTF. CDR3 in DNA: TGTGCCAGCAGCGTAGACCCCTCCGGCAGGGGGTCCTATGGCTACACCTTC. Based on the CDR3 plus reference TRBV9 and TRBJ1-2, the full variable domain is DSGVTQTPKHLITATGQRVTLRCSPRSGDLSVYWYQQSLDQGLQFLIQYYNGEERAKGNILERFSAQQFPDLHSELNLSSLELGDSALYFCASSVDPSGRGSYGYTFGSGTRLTVV.

The gene calls are TRBV9 and TRBJ1-1; D gene unclear. V gave up 2 bases and J gave up 2 bases, with 7 bases separating them. Germline CDR1 reads SGDLS; CDR2 reads YYNGEE. This CDR3 is 13 amino acids long. The CDR3 DNA sequence: TGTGCCAGCAGCGTTTGGGGAAACACTGAAGCTTTCTTT. This codes for CASSVWGNTEAFF.

The CDR3 is CASGPDRGPYNSPLHF. For the CDR3, the DNA is TGTGCTAGTGGTCCAGACAGGGGCCCGTATAATTCACCCCTCCACTTT. The chain recombines TRBV12-5 with TRBJ1-6; TRBD1 matches at 8 bases. CDR3 length: 16 amino acids. CDR1 LGHNT and CDR2 FRNRAP come from the germline V gene. J lost 4 bases, V lost 5 bases, and 7 bases had no gene match.

V and J are TRBV21-1 and TRBJ1-1; TRBD1 reflects the table's D call only, with no check against the DNA. TRBV21-1 is labeled a pseudogene. The CDR3 runs to 15 residues. This CDR3 is CASSARTEINTEAFF. In nucleotides, the CDR3 is TGTGCCAGCAGCGCCCGGACAGAGATTAACACTGAAGCTTTCTTT.

The gene calls are TRBV6-5 and TRBJ2-7, with 8 bases aligning to TRBD1. From germline, CDR1 is MNHEY and CDR2 SVGAGI. V trimming: 5 bases; J trimming: 0 bases; junction bases outside the gene matches: 3. This CDR3 has 14 residues. In DNA form, the CDR3 reads TGTGCCAGCAGTCGGACAGGGTCCTCCTACGAGCAGTACGTC. This translates into CASSRTGSSYEQYV.

For this clone: A junction end diverges from the germline sequence, so it may reflect a read error. In DNA, the CDR3 is TGTGCTAGTGGTTGGTGGGAGGGAAGCGGCACTGAAGTTTTCTTT. It specifies CASGWWEGSGTEVFF. The chain employs TRBV12-5 and TRBJ1-1; no clear D. There are 15 residues in the CDR3. The germline CDR1 and CDR2 sequences are LGHNT and FRNRAP. Complete variable domain (other parts from reference TRBV12-5 and TRBJ1-1): DARVTQTPRHKVTEMGQEVTMRCQPILGHNTVFWYRQTMMQGLELLAYFRNRAPLDDSGMPKDRFSAEMPDATLATLKIQPSEPRDSAVYFCASGWWEGSGTEVFFGQGTRLTVV.

The V call is TRBV2, the J call TRBJ1-5, with TRBD1 matching over 10 bases. J lost 8 bases, V lost 6 bases, and 4 bases had no gene match. CDR3 length equals 13 residues. CDR1 and CDR2 from the germline V gene are SNHLY and FYNNEI. The CDR3 region is CASSRTGGEPQHF. Written as DNA, the CDR3 is TGTGCCAGCAGCCGGACAGGGGGAGAGCCCCAGCATTTT.

The rearrangement links TRBV5-1 to TRBJ1-2; no reliable D call. CDR1 is SGHRS and CDR2 is YFSETQ in the germline V gene. The CDR3 extends over 13 amino acids. Trimming cost V 0 bases and J 3 bases, with 6 bases left between them. CDR3: CASSLDPYYGYTF. CDR3 nucleotide sequence: TGCGCCAGCAGCTTGGACCCTTACTATGGCTACACCTTC.

V and J are TRBV5-1 and TRBJ2-5; weak D call: TRBD1 (6 bases). This CDR3 region has 15 residues. Trimming stripped 1 base from V and 1 base from J, with 11 bases between. The germline CDR1 and CDR2 sequences are SGHRS and YFSETQ. CDR3 loop: CASSLSQGPQETQYF. The CDR3 DNA sequence: TGCGCCAGCAGCTTGTCCCAGGGGCCCCAAGAGACCCAGTACTTC.

This clone was observed a single time. This rearrangement joins TRBV12-5 to TRBJ2-7, with TRBD1 matching over 10 bases. This CDR3 comprises 14 residues. Trimming took 6 bases from V and 6 from J; bases not matched to a gene: 8. The germline V gene has CDR1 LGHNT and CDR2 FRNRAP. CDR3 sequence reads: CASGYGTGVSEQYV. CDR3 nucleotide sequence: TGTGCTAGTGGATACGGGACAGGGGTCAGCGAGCAGTACGTC.

This chain uses TRBV7-2 with TRBJ1-6, with D tentatively TRBD1 (5 bases). Trimming pared 1 base from V and 7 bases from J, leaving 8 bases between. In germline, CDR1 is SGHTA, CDR2 FQGNSA. The CDR3 totals 14 residues. The CDR3 loop reads CASSLGDGNSPLHF. As DNA, the CDR3 is TGTGCCAGCAGCTTAGGGGACGGGAATTCACCCCTCCACTTT.

This clone showed up just a few times. The CDR3 sequence is CASSLWDGRAETQYF. For the CDR3, the DNA is TGTGCCAGCAGCTTATGGGATGGGAGGGCAGAGACCCAGTACTTC. The chain links TRBV7-8 to TRBJ2-5, with 7 bases lining up with TRBD2. The CDR3 consists of 15 residues. V was pared by 2 bases and J by 4 bases, with 7 bases of the junction left unmatched. Germline lookup yields CDR1 SGHVS and CDR2 FQNEAQ.